Each of the 2 T cell receptor beta chains below was sequenced from the same sample in a study of blood T cell repertoires in COVID-19. This table comes from immunoSEQ multiplex PCR, and its TCRdb copy is limited to in-frame clones, with some not included. The table lists 250,000 to 350,000 clones, about nine tenths of them singletons. Sample: peripheral blood. The receptors shown here come from a woman in her twenties or thirties who had recovered from COVID-19.

The V call is TRBV5-4, the J call TRBJ1-6; possible D gene TRBD1, 5 bases. The CDR3 has 14 amino acids. Germline values: CDR1 SGHNT, CDR2 YYREEE (reference sequence). Trimming left V 5 bases short and J 8 bases short, with 14 bases between. The CDR3 DNA reads TGTGCCAGCAGTACCAGGGTAAAGGATTCACCCCTCCACTTT. The encoded protein is CASSTRVKDSPLHF. Full variable domain (outside the CDR3, taken from reference TRBV5-4 and TRBJ1-6): ETGVTQSPTHLIKTRGQQVTLRCSSQSGHNTVSWYQQALGQGPQFIFQYYREEENGRGNFPPRFSGLQFPNYSSELNVNALELDDSALYLCASSTRVKDSPLHFGNGTRLTVT.

The rearrangement links TRBV7-9 to TRBJ2-7; TRBD1 is a possible D gene (6 bases). Germline V gene lookup returns CDR1 SEHNR and CDR2 FQNEAQ (reference sequence). The CDR3 contains 16 residues. V was cut by 1 base and J by 5 bases, with 18 bases left in between. CDR3 DNA: TGTGCCAGCAGCTTAGTCGCGACAGGCGTAAAAAACGAGCAGTACTTC. It encodes CASSLVATGVKNEQYF.